This paragraph covers one T cell receptor beta chain sequence. During its preparation, the TCRbeta library received unique molecular identifiers. TCRdb independently ran MiXCR on the PCR reads; one entry per CDR3 protein. The data contain around 450,000 distinct CDR3 sequences, approximately 41% of them singletons. The data stem from a study of T-cell reconstitution after alpha-beta-depleted transplantation in children. Germline V CDR1 and CDR2: DFQATT, SNEGSKA (reference sequence). The CDR3 totals 16 residues. V dropped 4 bases and J dropped 1 base, with 19 bases sitting between them. This sequence was found in a girl aged 2 to 9 with aplastic anemia, due to receive a stem cell transplant. Sample: PBMCs, taken before TCRalphabeta/CD19-depleted stem cell transplant. The chain employs TRBV20-1 and TRBJ1-2; D might be TRBD1 (5 bases). This chain's CDR3 is CSATDPLDSLNYGYTF. CDR3 nucleotide sequence: TGCAGTGCTACAGACCCGCTCGACAGCCTTAACTATGGCTACACCTTC.